The 28 T cell receptor beta chains given below trace back to one sample, sequenced in a study of T cell responses to AZD1222 COVID-19 vaccine. The data were produced by immunoSEQ multiplex PCR, yet TCRdb's version contains in-frame clones alone and is incomplete. The repertoire includes about 130,000 clones, about 89% of them detected once, and more than 4% sits in the top ten. The input for sequencing was peripheral blood, taken on day 0 of AZD1222 vaccination. All receptors come from an adult in good health.

This rearrangement joins TRBV19 to TRBJ1-1; 8 nucleotides match TRBD1. There are 15 residues in the CDR3. Trimming cost V 7 bases and J 5 bases; bases outside gene matches: 12. The germline V gene has CDR1 LNHDA and CDR2 SQIVND (reference sequence). The CDR3 region is CASTQGALGRTEAFF. CDR3 nucleotide sequence: TGTGCCAGTACCCAGGGGGCGCTGGGTAGGACTGAAGCTTTCTTT.

The chain uses TRBV6-5 and TRBJ1-2, with 10 bases identical to TRBD1. V shed 4 bases and J 3 bases; nucleotides not matched to a gene: 8. CDR3 size: 16 residues. Germline V gene lookup returns CDR1 MNHEY and CDR2 SVGAGI. For the CDR3, the DNA is TGTGCCAGCAGTTCCGTAACCGGGACAGGGGACTATGGCTACACCTTC. Its translation: CASSSVTGTGDYGYTF.

In its sample, this clone is medium-sized (0.01 to 0.1%). The chain is built from TRBV11-1 and TRBJ2-1, with 10 bases fitting TRBD1. Germline values: CDR1 SGHAT, CDR2 FQDESV (reference sequence). Trimming at V came to 5 bases and at J to 7 bases, leaving 2 bases not matched to a gene. CDR3 size: 13 residues. CDR3 DNA: TGTGCCAGCAGCGTGGGACAGGGGAATGAGCAGTTCTTC. It codes for CASSVGQGNEQFF. Full variable domain (missing parts from reference TRBV11-1 and TRBJ2-1): EAEVAQSPRYKITEKSQAVAFWCDPISGHATLYWYRQILGQGPELLVQFQDESVVDDSQLPKDRFSAERLKGVDSTLKIQPAELGDSAMYLCASSVGQGNEQFFGPGTRLTVL.

The rearrangement uses TRBV3-1 (or the pseudogene TRBV3-2) and TRBJ1-2; TRBD1 agrees at 9 bases. CDR3 length equals 14 residues. Germline V CDR1 and CDR2: LGHDT, YNNKEL (reference sequence). The trim removed 1 base at V and 10 bases at J, leaving 7 bases unmatched. CDR3 protein: CASSQVSDRGPYTF. The CDR3 region has the DNA TGTGCCAGCAGCCAAGTGTCGGACAGGGGACCCTACACCTTC.

The V call is TRBV30, the J call TRBJ2-3, with 9 bases aligning to TRBD2. After removal of 3 bases from V and 8 bases from J, the junction contained 12 bases not matched to a gene. The CDR3 is 15 amino acids. In germline, CDR1 is GTSNPN, CDR2 SVGIG (reference sequence). The CDR3 DNA reads TGTGCCTGGAGACCACAGGGGATACTAGCGGGTACGCAGTATTTT. It is translated as CAWRPQGILAGTQYF.

This rearrangement joins TRBV3-1 (or the pseudogene TRBV3-2) to TRBJ1-2; D uncertain. The V and J ends lost 0 bases and 5 bases respectively, with 7 bases between them. This CDR3 region has 13 residues. Per the germline V gene, CDR1 is LGHDT and CDR2 is YNNKEL (reference sequence). The chain's CDR3 is CASSQEKDYGYTF. The CDR3 nucleotides read TGTGCCAGCAGCCAAGAGAAGGATTATGGCTACACCTTC.

Comment on this clone: It is unclear where the CDR3 begins or ends on the DNA, so no DNA is shown, and the CDR3 is as TCRdb lists it. The chain uses TRBV6-5 and TRBJ2-3; the table's TRBD2 call for D was not verified on the DNA. The CDR3 totals 14 residues, both ends included. CDR1 and CDR2 (germline): MNHEY, SVGAGI. The CDR3: CALRRAGMTDTQYF.

The rearrangement links TRBV3-1 (or the pseudogene TRBV3-2) to TRBJ2-6; D gene uncertain. With 1 base removed from V and 0 bases from J, the gap between germline ends came to 10 bases. This CDR3 is built from 17 residues. Per germline, CDR1 LGHDT and CDR2 YNNKEL (reference sequence). CDR3 sequence (DNA): TGTGCCAGCAGCCAAGGTCCTTATAACTCTGGGGCCAACGTCCTGACTTTC. Its protein product is CASSQGPYNSGANVLTF.

The rearrangement links TRBV2 to TRBJ2-7; D unclear. The CDR3 sequence is 15 residues long. The germline V gene has CDR1 SNHLY and CDR2 FYNNEI. V was trimmed by 3 bases and J by 0 bases, leaving 12 bases between them. CDR3 sequence: CASSDLSQSSYEQYF. The CDR3, as DNA: TGTGCCAGCAGTGATCTGAGCCAGAGCTCCTACGAGCAGTACTTC.

Written as DNA, the CDR3 is TGTGCCAGCAGCCTCCGTGGAGGGCGAGGTGACACTGAAGCTTTCTTT. Amino acids: CASSLRGGRGDTEAFF. The rearrangement joins TRBV7-9 to TRBJ1-1; D unresolved. Trimming cost V 5 bases and J 3 bases, with 19 bases left between them. Germline values: CDR1 SEHNR, CDR2 FQNEAQ (reference sequence). CDR3 length: 16 amino acids.

This clone appeared once. The chain couples TRBV5-1 to TRBJ2-7; 9 bases agree with TRBD2. V lost 5 bases to trimming and J lost 3 bases; unmatched junction nucleotides: 9. CDR1 SGHRS and CDR2 YFSETQ come from the germline V gene. This CDR3 has 15 amino acids. In DNA, the CDR3 is TGCGCCAGCAGTATCAAAAGCGGGGGGTACTACGAGCAGTACTTC. Its translation: CASSIKSGGYYEQYF.

The CDR3 nucleotides are TGTGCCAGCCGGTCTCCGGGACTGGGTGGAAACACCATATATTTT. It specifies CASRSPGLGGNTIYF. The chain couples TRBV28 to TRBJ1-3; D possibly corresponds to TRBD1 (5 bases). V gave up 8 bases and J gave up 3 bases, with 17 bases separating them. CDR1 and CDR2 (germline): MDHEN, SYDVKM. This CDR3 comprises 15 residues.

The chain carries TRBV27 and TRBJ1-1; 7 bases agree with TRBD1. This CDR3 contains 11 residues. V shed 8 bases, J shed 11 bases, and the junction held 8 bases outside the gene matches. Germline CDR1 MNHEY, CDR2 SMNVEV (reference sequence). The CDR3 here is CASSQGSYAFF. The DNA of the CDR3 is TGTGCCAGCTCACAGGGGAGTTATGCTTTCTTT.

The CDR3 loop is CASSVGWTGGSEQYF. CDR3 in DNA: TGTGCCAGCAGCGTAGGTTGGACAGGGGGTTCCGAGCAGTACTTC. The rearrangement uses TRBV9 and TRBJ2-7; 10 nucleotides agree with TRBD1. Germline V gives CDR1 SGDLS, CDR2 YYNGEE. V lost 0 bases to trimming and J lost 6 bases; unmatched junction nucleotides: 6. The CDR3 loop spans 15 amino acids.

The V and J genes are TRBV28 and TRBJ1-2; D unresolved. CDR3 length equals 14 residues. Trimming stripped 2 bases from V and 4 bases from J, with 11 bases between. CDR1 MDHEN and CDR2 SYDVKM come from the germline V gene. CDR3 sequence reads: CASSLSRNLYGYTF. The CDR3 nucleotides read TGTGCCAGCAGTTTAAGCAGAAACCTCTATGGCTACACCTTC.

The genes are TRBV25-1 and TRBJ2-7, with 11 nucleotides matching TRBD1. CDR3 size: 13 residues. Germline-derived CDR1 and CDR2 are MGHDK and SYGVNS. Unmatched junction bases numbered 0, after V lost 6 bases and J lost 2 bases. The chain's CDR3 is CASRDRGPYEQYF. The CDR3 DNA is TGTGCCAGCAGGGACAGGGGGCCCTACGAGCAGTACTTC.

The chain links TRBV3-1 (or the pseudogene TRBV3-2) to TRBJ1-1; perhaps TRBD1 as D (5 bases). Germline loops: CDR1 LGHDT, CDR2 YNNKEL (reference sequence). The ends were cut back, 4 bases at V and 4 bases at J, with 13 bases in the middle. The CDR3 contains 14 residues. CDR3 protein: CASSPGKGITEAFF. The CDR3 region has the DNA TGTGCCAGCAGCCCAGGAAAGGGGATCACTGAAGCTTTCTTT.

The chain is built from TRBV21-1 and TRBJ1-1. TRBV21-1 is shown as a pseudogene. The CDR3 has 15 residues. The CDR3, as DNA: TGTGCCAGCAGCACCCCAGGACCGAGAAACACTGAAGCTTTCTTT. This sequence encodes CASSTPGPRNTEAFF.

J is TRBJ2-7 and V is TRBV28; 9 nucleotides match TRBD1. CDR3 length: 14 residues. After removal of 6 bases from V and 0 bases from J, the junction contained 3 bases not matched to a gene. Looked up from germline, CDR1 is MDHEN and CDR2 is SYDVKM. Here the CDR3 reads CASRKQGASYEQYF. CDR3 nucleotide sequence: TGTGCCAGCAGGAAACAGGGGGCCTCCTACGAGCAGTACTTC. Complete variable domain (other parts from reference TRBV28 and TRBJ2-7): DVKVTQSSRYLVKRTGEKVFLECVQDMDHENMFWYRQDPGLGLRLIYFSYDVKMKEKGDIPEGYSVSREKKERFSLILESASTNQTSMYLCASRKQGASYEQYFGPGTRLTVT.

The genes are TRBV12-3 or TRBV12-4 and TRBJ1-5; TRBD1 might be the D (6 bases). The CDR3 loop spans 13 amino acids. The V gene lost 6 bases and the J gene lost 7 bases, with 13 bases spanning the gap. CDR3 protein: CASSSIGGQPQHF. The CDR3 nucleotides read TGTGCCAGCAGCAGTATCGGGGGCCAGCCCCAGCATTTT.

V is TRBV7-2 and J is TRBJ1-2; TRBD1 matches at 10 bases. Unmatched junction bases numbered 5, after V lost 0 bases and J lost 13 bases. This CDR3 contains 13 residues. Germline values: CDR1 SGHTA, CDR2 FQGNSA. The CDR3 DNA is TGTGCCAGCAGCTTAGCGGGGACAGGGGATCGCACCTTC. Translated, it gives CASSLAGTGDRTF.

This chain joins TRBV9 and TRBJ2-1; D remains ambiguous. The CDR3 spans 16 residues. CDR1 and CDR2 from the germline V gene are SGDLS and YYNGEE. Trimming removed 3 bases at V and 8 bases at J, with 21 bases between. DNA of the CDR3: TGTGCCAGCAGCGCAGTAGATCCCGCTTTTGGATATGAGCAGTTCTTC. Its translation: CASSAVDPAFGYEQFF.

This chain connects TRBV28 to TRBJ1-5; TRBD1 matches at 11 bases. This CDR3 comprises 15 residues. Germline V gene data show CDR1 as MDHEN and CDR2 as SYDVKM. With V trimmed by 6 bases and J by 5 bases, 6 bases remained unmatched. CDR3 in DNA: TGTGCCAGCAGGGGACAGGGGGTCGTTTATCAGCCCCAGCATTTT. Protein: CASRGQGVVYQPQHF.

The rearrangement uses TRBV5-1 and TRBJ2-7, with 10 bases that match TRBD1. The CDR3 is made up of 16 amino acids. V trimming: 0 bases; J trimming: 4 bases; junction bases outside the gene matches: 7. Germline-derived CDR1 and CDR2 are SGHRS and YFSETQ. CDR3 sequence (DNA): TGCGCCAGCAGCTTGGCCTCACGGGGACAGGGGTACGAGCAGTACTTC. Translating it yields CASSLASRGQGYEQYF.

J is TRBJ1-2 and V is TRBV10-1; D unclear. The V end lost 0 bases, the J end lost 8 bases, and 13 bases lay between the germline ends. This CDR3 comprises 14 residues. CDR1 is WNHNN and CDR2 is SYGVQD in the germline V gene (reference sequence). CDR3 in DNA: TGCGCCAGCAGTGAGTCGAGGCAAAACGGGGGCTACACCTTC. This sequence encodes CASSESRQNGGYTF.

V gene TRBV7-9 combines with J gene TRBJ1-1, with D possibly TRBD1 on 5 matching bases. Trimming took off 0 bases at V and 1 base at J, with 15 bases between the two ends. The CDR3 is 17 amino acids. The germline gives CDR1 SEHNR, CDR2 FQNEAQ (reference sequence). The CDR3 coding sequence is TGTGCCAGCAGCTTAGCTTCGGGACGAGGGAGGAACACTGAAGCTTTCTTT. This sequence encodes CASSLASGRGRNTEAFF.

The J gene is TRBJ1-1, the V gene TRBV5-1; D is unresolved. Germline V CDR1 and CDR2: SGHRS, YFSETQ. Trimming removed 5 bases at V and 4 bases at J, with 9 bases between. The CDR3 contains 12 residues. This CDR3 is CASSRDLTEAFF. The CDR3 nucleotides read TGCGCCAGCAGTAGGGATCTCACTGAAGCTTTCTTT.

The genes are TRBV28 and TRBJ2-5; tentative D call: TRBD1 (5 bases). Germline CDR1 MDHEN, CDR2 SYDVKM. The CDR3 spans 15 residues. V was clipped by 6 bases and J by 0 bases, with 14 bases between them. This chain's CDR3 is CASSDSHWYQETQYF. CDR3 in DNA: TGTGCCAGCAGCGACAGCCACTGGTACCAAGAGACCCAGTACTTC. Using reference TRBV28 and TRBJ2-5 for the parts outside the CDR3, the full variable domain is DVKVTQSSRYLVKRTGEKVFLECVQDMDHENMFWYRQDPGLGLRLIYFSYDVKMKEKGDIPEGYSVSREKKERFSLILESASTNQTSMYLCASSDSHWYQETQYFGPGTRLLVL.